This TCR beta chain was captured in a study of cytomegalovirus exposure and HLA in healthy donors. Background on the study: Across around 400 genotyped donors, about 80% landed in the Caucasian-associated ancestry cluster.

About this clone itself: Antigen: not known.

In germline, CDR1 is SGHRS, CDR2 YFSETQ. Trimming stripped 0 bases from V and 1 base from J, with 7 bases between. This CDR3 region has 14 residues. Whole-study results and caveats: Sequencing likely generated an artifact that appeared as a cluster of highly shared sequence variants.

PCR involved 60 Vbeta and 13 Jbeta primers. TCRdb's copy holds only in-frame clones and misses some; the assay was immunoSEQ multiplex PCR. The table has roughly 200,000 clones, roughly 76% seen once. The material sequenced was PBMCs. The receptor was derived from a woman in her 30s in good health and CMV-seropositive. This rearrangement joins TRBV5-1 to TRBJ2-5; D is unresolved. The chain's CDR3 is CASSLGHTQETQYF. The CDR3 DNA reads TGCGCCAGCAGCTTGGGGCATACCCAAGAGACCCAGTACTTC.